The sequence of this T cell receptor beta chain was determined in a study of chronic HIV infection and antiretroviral therapy. TCRdb itself ran the 5' RACE reads through MiXCR, one entry per CDR3 protein. Of under 55,000 distinct CDR3 sequences listed, about 20% are singletons. V lost 5 bases and J lost 8, with 15 bases in between. The CDR3 has 14 residues. Germline CDR1 reads SEHNR; CDR2 reads FQNEAQ (reference sequence). A few counts support this clonotype. This chain joins TRBV7-9 and TRBJ1-4, with D possibly TRBD1 on 6 matching bases. The sample consisted of peripheral blood. The origin of this receptor is an adult who had HIV and had not received antiretroviral therapy, or was an uninfected healthy control (not recorded which). In nucleotides, the CDR3 is TGTGCCAGCAGCCGAAAGACAGGTCACGAAAAACTGTTTTTT. Encoded protein: CASSRKTGHEKLFF.